Described below is a single T cell receptor (beta chain) sequence and its context. Antigen: not known. This specimen belongs to a study of CD8+ T cells in alopecia areata. Study overall: Dosing with tofacitinib proceeded for 6 to 18 months, followed by 6 months off drug. Findings and caveats of the study: Especially in alopecia totalis/universalis, lesional scalp showed greater clonality than normal scalp did.

TCR sequencing used cDNA made by reverse transcription of extracted RNA. The data were produced by immunoSEQ multiplex PCR, yet TCRdb's version contains in-frame clones alone and is incomplete. The profile shows 110,000 to 150,000 clones, 40% to 65% of them singletons. The researchers isolated CD4+ and CD8+ T cells from PBMCs by sorting. The sequence was collected from a human donor with alopecia areata. Sequences were derived from CD4+ T cells sorted from blood, sampled at week 0.

The CDR3 is CASSRLGQMNTEAFF. The CDR3 DNA is TGCGCCAGCAGCCGACTAGGACAGATGAACACTGAAGCTTTCTTT. The V gene is TRBV4-1, the J gene TRBJ1-1; D is perhaps TRBD1 (6 bases). Deletions cut 4 bases from V and 0 bases from J, with 12 bases between. CDR1 and CDR2 (germline): MGHRA, YSYEKL. The CDR3 sequence is 15 residues long.